The clone carrying this T cell receptor beta chain was picked up a small number of times. Its antigen is unknown. With the Oncomine TCR Beta short-read assay, DNA from cultured CD4+ T cells was sequenced. Via MiXCR, TCRdb re-called the PCR reads, giving one row per CDR3 protein. The sample consists of under 25,000 distinct CDR3 sequences, roughly 71% of them appearing once. Germline lookup yields CDR1 MNHNS and CDR2 SASEGT. The CDR3 has 12 amino acids. Trimming cost V 7 bases and J 4 bases, with 7 bases left between them. As to treatment: roughly 11-day PBMC culture with coronavirus spike peptide pools or control peptides (ViraFEST assay). This entry belongs to a study of vaccination and CD4 T cells after COVID-19.

Input material: CD4+ T cells from blood, cultured in vitro. The TCR sequence derives from a human donor who had recovered from COVID-19. The V call is TRBV6-1, the J call TRBJ1-4, with D unresolved. The CDR3 region is CASTGSNEKLFF. In DNA, the CDR3 is TGTGCCAGCACCGGGAGTAATGAAAAACTGTTTTTT.